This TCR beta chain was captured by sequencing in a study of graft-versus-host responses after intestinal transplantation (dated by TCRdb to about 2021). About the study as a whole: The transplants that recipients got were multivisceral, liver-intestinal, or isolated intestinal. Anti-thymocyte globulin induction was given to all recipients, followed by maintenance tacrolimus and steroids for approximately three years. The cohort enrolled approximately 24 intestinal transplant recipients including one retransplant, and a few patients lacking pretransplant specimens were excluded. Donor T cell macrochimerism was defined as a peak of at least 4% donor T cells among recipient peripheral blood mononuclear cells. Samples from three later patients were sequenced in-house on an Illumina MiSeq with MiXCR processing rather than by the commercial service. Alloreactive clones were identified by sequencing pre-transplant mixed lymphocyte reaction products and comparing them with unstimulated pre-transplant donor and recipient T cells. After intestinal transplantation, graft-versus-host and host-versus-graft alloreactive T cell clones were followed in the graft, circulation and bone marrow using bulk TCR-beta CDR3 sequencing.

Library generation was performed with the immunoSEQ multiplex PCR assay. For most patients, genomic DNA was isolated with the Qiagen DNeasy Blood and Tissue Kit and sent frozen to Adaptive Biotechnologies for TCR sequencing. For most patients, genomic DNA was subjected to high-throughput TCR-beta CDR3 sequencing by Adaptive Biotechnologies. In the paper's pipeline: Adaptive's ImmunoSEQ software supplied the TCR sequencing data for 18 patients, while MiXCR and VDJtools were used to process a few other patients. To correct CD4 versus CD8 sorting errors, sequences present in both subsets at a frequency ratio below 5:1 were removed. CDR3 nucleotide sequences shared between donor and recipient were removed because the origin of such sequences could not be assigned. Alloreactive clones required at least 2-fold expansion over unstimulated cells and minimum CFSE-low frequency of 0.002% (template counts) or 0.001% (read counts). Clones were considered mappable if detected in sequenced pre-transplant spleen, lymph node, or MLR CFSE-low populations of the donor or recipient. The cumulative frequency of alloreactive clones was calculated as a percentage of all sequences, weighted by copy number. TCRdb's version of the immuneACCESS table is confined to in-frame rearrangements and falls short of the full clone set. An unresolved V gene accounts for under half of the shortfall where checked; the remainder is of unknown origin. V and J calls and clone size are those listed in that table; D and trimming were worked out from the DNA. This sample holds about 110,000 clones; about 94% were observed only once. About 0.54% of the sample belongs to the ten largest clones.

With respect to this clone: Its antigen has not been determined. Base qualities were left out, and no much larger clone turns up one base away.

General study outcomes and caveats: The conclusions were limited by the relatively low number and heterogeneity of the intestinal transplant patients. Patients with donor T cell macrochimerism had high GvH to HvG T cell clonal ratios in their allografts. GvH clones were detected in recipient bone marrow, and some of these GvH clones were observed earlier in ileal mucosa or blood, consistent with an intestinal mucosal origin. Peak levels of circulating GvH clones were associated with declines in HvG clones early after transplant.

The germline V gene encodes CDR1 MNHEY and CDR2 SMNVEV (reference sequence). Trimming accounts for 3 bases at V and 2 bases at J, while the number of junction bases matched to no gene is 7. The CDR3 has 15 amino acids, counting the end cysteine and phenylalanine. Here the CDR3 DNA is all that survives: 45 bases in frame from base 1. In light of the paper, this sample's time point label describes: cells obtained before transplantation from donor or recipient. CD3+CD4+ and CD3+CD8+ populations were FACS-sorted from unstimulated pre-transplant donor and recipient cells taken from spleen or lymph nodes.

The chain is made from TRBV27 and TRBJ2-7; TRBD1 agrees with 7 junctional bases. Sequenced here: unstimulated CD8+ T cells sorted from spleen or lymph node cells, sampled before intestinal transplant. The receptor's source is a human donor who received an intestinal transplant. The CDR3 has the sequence CASSFGRGRTYEQYF. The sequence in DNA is TGTGCCAGCAGTTTTGGCAGGGGGAGAACCTACGAGCAGTACTTC.